The source of this TCR beta chain is a study of cytomegalovirus exposure and HLA in healthy donors. Findings and limits, study-wide: A likely sequencing artifact accounted for one observed cluster of highly shared sequence variants. HLA restriction was apparent for most CMV-associated TCR beta chains in a later analysis.

Vbeta (60) and Jbeta (13) primers were used in the PCR. The data were produced by immunoSEQ multiplex PCR, yet TCRdb's version contains in-frame clones alone and is incomplete. The sample consists of 110,000 or so clones, about 61% of them appearing once. As concerns this clone: What it binds is not known.

The sequence came from a man aged 18-30 years in good health and CMV-seropositive. The material sequenced was PBMCs.

The CDR3 nucleotides are TGTGCCAGCAGCTTCCTAGGGGGGGTCCAAGAGACCCAGTACTTC. Translated: CASSFLGGVQETQYF. The chain joins TRBV7-2 to TRBJ2-5, with a weak D call TRBD2 (7 bases). The V end was cut by 3 bases, the J end by 1 base, with 12 bases between. The germline V gene encodes CDR1 SGHTA and CDR2 FQGNSA. The CDR3 is 15 residues long.